This T cell receptor beta chain was retrieved from a study of blood T cell repertoires in COVID-19. About the research overall: Sample material is recorded as cDNA or gDNA derived from T cells, B-cell-depleted T cells, or PBMCs.

The count of this clone is one. Per the original data handling: Nucleated cell counts were estimated from reference gene primer amplification. The method was immunoSEQ multiplex PCR; TCRdb's version includes in-frame clones alone and lacks a portion of them. V and J calls plus clone size are reproduced from that table; the DNA served to infer D and trimming. The repertoire consists of more than 85,000 clones, with about 86% occurring once and the leading ten covering 3.5% to 5%. Germline V gene sequence: CDR1 MNHEY, CDR2 SVGAGI. The CDR3 length is 14 residues. Trimming pared 6 bases from V and 4 bases from J, leaving 12 bases between.

This receptor was taken from a man aged 55-75 years with acute or convalescent COVID-19. The sample consisted of peripheral blood. The chain joins TRBV6-5 to TRBJ1-4; D is perhaps TRBD1 (6 bases). The CDR3 reads CASSLDSHNEKLFF. In DNA form, the CDR3 reads TGTGCCAGCAGCTTGGACAGTCATAATGAAAAACTGTTTTTT.